This TCR beta chain was found in a study of blood T cell repertoires in COVID-19. Across the whole study: Sites in the United States, Italy and Spain provided acute and convalescent COVID-19 samples. PBMCs, B-cell-depleted T cells, or T cells were the source of the cDNA or gDNA that made up the material.

TCRdb keeps only in-frame clones here, not all; method: immunoSEQ multiplex PCR. In the table there are some 140,000 clones, roughly nine tenths of which are singletons. The CDR3 is 14 residues long. Germline assignment: CDR1 SEHNR and CDR2 FQNEAQ (reference sequence). Trimming cost V 4 bases and J 8 bases; bases outside gene matches: 7. The sample was peripheral blood. The V and J genes are TRBV7-9 and TRBJ2-4; the match to TRBD1 covers 8 bases. This TCR came from a man aged 45-65 years with acute or convalescent COVID-19. This CDR3 reads CASSSLTGADIQYF. The CDR3, as DNA: TGTGCCAGCAGCTCCCTGACAGGGGCGGACATTCAGTACTTC.